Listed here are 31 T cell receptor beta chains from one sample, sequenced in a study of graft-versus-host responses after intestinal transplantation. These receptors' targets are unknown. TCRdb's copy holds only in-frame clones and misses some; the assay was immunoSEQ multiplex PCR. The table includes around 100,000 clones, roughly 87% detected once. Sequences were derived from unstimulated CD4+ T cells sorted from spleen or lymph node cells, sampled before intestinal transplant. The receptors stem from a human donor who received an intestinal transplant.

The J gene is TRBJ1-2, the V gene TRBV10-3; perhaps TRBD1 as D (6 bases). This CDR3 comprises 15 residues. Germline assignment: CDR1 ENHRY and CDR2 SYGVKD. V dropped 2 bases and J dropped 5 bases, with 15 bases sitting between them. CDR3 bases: TGTGCCATCAGTGAGAGGGGGAGGGCTGGGTATGGCTACACCTTC. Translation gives CAISERGRAGYGYTF.

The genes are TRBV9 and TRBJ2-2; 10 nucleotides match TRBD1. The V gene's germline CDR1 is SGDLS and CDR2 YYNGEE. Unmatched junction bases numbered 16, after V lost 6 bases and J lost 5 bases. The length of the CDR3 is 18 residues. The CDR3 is CASTGQGVGRGKTGELFF. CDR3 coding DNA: TGTGCCAGCACCGGACAGGGGGTTGGACGGGGTAAAACCGGGGAGCTGTTTTTT.

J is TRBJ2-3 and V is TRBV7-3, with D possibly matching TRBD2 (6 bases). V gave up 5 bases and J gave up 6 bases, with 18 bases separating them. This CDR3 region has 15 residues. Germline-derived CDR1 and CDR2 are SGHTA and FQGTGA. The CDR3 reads CASSETSALSDTQYF. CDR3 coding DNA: TGTGCCAGCAGCGAGACTAGTGCCCTAAGCGATACGCAGTATTTT.

The DNA for the CDR3 is TGTGCCAGCAGCCAAGATGGGGCGAGAGGCTACACCTTC. Its protein product is CASSQDGARGYTF. This rearrangement joins TRBV4-2 to TRBJ1-2; tentatively, D is TRBD1 (5 bases). Trimming stripped 0 bases from V and 8 bases from J, with 10 bases between. Germline V lookup: CDR1 LGHNA, CDR2 YNFKEQ. This CDR3 comprises 13 residues.

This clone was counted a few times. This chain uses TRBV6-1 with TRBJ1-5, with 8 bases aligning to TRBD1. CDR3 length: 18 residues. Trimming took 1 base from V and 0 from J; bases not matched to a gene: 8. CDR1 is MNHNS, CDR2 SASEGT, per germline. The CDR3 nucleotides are TGTGCCAGCAGTGAAGTCCGACAGGGGCGTTTTAGCAATCAGCCCCAGCATTTT. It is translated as CASSEVRQGRFSNQPQHF.

The CDR3 loop is CASSPTTYEQYF. The CDR3 nucleotides read TGTGCCAGCAGCCCCACCACCTACGAGCAGTACTTC. The rearrangement links TRBV11-2 to TRBJ2-7; D is unresolved. CDR3 size: 12 residues. CDR1 is SGHAT and CDR2 is FQNNGV in the germline V gene. V lost 5 bases and J lost 2, with 7 bases in between.

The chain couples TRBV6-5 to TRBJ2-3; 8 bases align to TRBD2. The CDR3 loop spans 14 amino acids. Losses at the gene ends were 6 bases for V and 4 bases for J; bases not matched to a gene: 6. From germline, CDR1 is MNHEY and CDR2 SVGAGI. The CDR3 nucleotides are TGTGCCAGCAGGCCGGGAGGGGGGGCAGATACGCAGTATTTT. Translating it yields CASRPGGGADTQYF.

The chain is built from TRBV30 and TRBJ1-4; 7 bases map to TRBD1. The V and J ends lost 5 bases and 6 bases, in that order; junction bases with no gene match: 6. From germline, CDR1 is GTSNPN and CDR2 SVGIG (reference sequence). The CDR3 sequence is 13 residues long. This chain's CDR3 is CAWDRGRDEKLFF. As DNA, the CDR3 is TGTGCCTGGGATAGGGGGCGCGATGAAAAACTGTTTTTT.

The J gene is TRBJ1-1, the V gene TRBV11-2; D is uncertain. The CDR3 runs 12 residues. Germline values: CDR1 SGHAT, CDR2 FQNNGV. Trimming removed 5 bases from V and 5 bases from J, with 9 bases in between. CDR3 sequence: CASSPARTEAFF. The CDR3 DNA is TGTGCCAGCAGCCCCGCGAGGACTGAAGCTTTCTTT.

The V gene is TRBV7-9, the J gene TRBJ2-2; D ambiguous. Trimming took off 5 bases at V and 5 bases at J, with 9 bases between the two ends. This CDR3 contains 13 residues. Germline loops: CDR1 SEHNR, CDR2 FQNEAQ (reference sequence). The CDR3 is CASSVQGTGELFF. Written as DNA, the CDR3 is TGTGCCAGCAGCGTACAAGGTACCGGGGAGCTGTTTTTT.

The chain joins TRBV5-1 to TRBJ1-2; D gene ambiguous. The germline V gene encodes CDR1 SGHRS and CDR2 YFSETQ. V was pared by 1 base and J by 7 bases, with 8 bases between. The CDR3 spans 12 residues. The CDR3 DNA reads TGCGCCAGCAGCTTGCGAGGGAGTGGCTACACCTTC. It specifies CASSLRGSGYTF.

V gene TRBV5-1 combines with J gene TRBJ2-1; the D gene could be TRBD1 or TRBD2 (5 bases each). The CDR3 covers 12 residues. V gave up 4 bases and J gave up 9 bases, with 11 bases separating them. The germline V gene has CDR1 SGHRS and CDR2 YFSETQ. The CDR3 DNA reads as TGCGCCAGCAGCCCCTGGGGGTCTGAGCAGTTCTTC. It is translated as CASSPWGSEQFF.

DNA of the CDR3: TGTGCCAGCAGCTTAGAGGGGTGGACAGATACGCAGTATTTT. Translated, it gives CASSLEGWTDTQYF. The chain uses TRBV11-2 and TRBJ2-3; D unclear. The V and J ends lost 0 bases and 3 bases respectively, with 7 bases between them. The CDR3 covers 14 residues. CDR1 and CDR2 from the germline V gene are SGHAT and FQNNGV.

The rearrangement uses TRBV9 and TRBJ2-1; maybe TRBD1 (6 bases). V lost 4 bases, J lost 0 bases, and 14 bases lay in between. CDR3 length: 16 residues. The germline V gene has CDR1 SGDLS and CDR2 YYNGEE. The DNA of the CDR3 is TGTGCCAGCAGCTTAGGGACAATTCGCTCCTACAATGAGCAGTTCTTC. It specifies CASSLGTIRSYNEQFF.

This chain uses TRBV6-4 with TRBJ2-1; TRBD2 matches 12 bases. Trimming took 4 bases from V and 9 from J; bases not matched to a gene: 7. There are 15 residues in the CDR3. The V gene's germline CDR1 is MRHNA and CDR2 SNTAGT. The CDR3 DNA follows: TGTGCCAGCAGTGTCACAACTAGCGGGAGGAGTGAGCAGTTCTTC. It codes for CASSVTTSGRSEQFF.

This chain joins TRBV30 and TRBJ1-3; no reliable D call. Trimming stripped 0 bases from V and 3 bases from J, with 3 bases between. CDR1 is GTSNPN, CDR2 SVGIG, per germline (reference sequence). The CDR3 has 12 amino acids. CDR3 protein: CAWSVGGNTIYF. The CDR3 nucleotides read TGTGCCTGGAGTGTAGGTGGAAACACCATATATTTT. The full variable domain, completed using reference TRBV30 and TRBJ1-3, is SQTIHQWPATLVQPVGSPLSLECTVEGTSNPNLYWYRQAAGRGLQLLFYSVGIGQISSEVPQNLSASRPQDRQFILSSKKLLLSDSGFYLCAWSVGGNTIYFGEGSWLTVV.

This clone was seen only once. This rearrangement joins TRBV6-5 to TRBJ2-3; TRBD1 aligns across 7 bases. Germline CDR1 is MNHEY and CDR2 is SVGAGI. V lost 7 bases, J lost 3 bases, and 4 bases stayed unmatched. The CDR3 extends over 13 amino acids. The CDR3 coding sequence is TGTGCCAGCACCAGGGGGTTAACAGATACGCAGTATTTT. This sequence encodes CASTRGLTDTQYF.

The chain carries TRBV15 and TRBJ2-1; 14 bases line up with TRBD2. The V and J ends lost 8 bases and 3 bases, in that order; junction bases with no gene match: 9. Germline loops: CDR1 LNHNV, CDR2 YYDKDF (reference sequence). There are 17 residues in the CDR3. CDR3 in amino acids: CATRGTSGRKGYNEQFF. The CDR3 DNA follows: TGTGCCACCCGGGGGACTAGCGGGAGAAAGGGCTACAATGAGCAGTTCTTC. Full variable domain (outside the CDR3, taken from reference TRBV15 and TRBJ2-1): DAMVIQNPRYQVTQFGKPVTLSCSQTLNHNVMYWYQQKSSQAPKLLFHYYDKDFNNEADTPDNFQSRRPNTSFCFLDIRSPGLGDTAMYLCATRGTSGRKGYNEQFFGPGTRLTVL.

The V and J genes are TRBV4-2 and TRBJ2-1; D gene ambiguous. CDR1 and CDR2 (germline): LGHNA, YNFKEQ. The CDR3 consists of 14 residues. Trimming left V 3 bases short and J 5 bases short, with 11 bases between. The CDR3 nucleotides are TGTGCCAGCAGCCACCGACTCCCGGACAATGAGCAGTTCTTC. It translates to CASSHRLPDNEQFF.

CDR3 amino acids: CASTTGLAGNEQFF. CDR3 in DNA: TGTGCCAGTACCACAGGACTAGCGGGCAATGAGCAGTTCTTC. The chain couples TRBV19 to TRBJ2-1; 11 bases map to TRBD2. The CDR3 is 14 amino acids. After removal of 7 bases from V and 6 bases from J, the junction contained 5 bases not matched to a gene. Germline CDR1 reads LNHDA; CDR2 reads SQIVND (reference sequence).

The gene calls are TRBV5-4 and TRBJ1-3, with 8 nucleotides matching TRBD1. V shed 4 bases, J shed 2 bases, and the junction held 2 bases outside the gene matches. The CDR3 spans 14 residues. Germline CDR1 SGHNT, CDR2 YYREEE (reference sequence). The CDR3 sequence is CASSQDRAGNTIYF. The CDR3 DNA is TGTGCCAGCAGCCAGGACAGGGCTGGAAACACCATATATTTT.

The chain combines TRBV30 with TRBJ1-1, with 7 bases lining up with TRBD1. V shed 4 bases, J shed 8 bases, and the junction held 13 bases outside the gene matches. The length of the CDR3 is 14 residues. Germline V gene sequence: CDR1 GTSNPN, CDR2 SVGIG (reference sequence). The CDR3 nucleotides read TGTGCCTGGAAACACGGCCAGGGGGTATTGGAAGCTTTCTTT. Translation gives CAWKHGQGVLEAFF.

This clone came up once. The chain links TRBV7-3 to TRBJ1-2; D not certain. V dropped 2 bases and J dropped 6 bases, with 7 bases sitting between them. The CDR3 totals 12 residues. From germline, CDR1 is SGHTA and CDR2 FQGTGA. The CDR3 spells CASSLPGNGYTF. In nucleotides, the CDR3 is TGTGCCAGCAGCTTACCCGGGAATGGCTACACCTTC. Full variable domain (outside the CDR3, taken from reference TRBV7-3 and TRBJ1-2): GAGVSQTPSNKVTEKGKYVELRCDPISGHTALYWYRQSLGQGPEFLIYFQGTGAADDSGLPNDRFFAVRPEGSVSTLKIQRTERGDSAVYLCASSLPGNGYTFGSGTRLTVV.

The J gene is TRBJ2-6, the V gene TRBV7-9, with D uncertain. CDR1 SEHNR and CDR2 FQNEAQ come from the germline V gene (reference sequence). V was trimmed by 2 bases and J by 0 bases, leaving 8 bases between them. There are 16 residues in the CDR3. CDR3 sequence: CASSLIVYSGANVLTF. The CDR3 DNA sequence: TGTGCCAGCAGCTTAATAGTGTACTCTGGGGCCAACGTCCTGACTTTC.

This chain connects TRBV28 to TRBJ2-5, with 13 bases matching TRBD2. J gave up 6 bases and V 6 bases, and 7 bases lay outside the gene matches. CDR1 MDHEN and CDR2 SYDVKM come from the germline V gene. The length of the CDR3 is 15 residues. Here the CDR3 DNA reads TGTGCCAGCAGCGGACTAGCGGGAGTGGGTAAGACCCAGTACTTC. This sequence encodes CASSGLAGVGKTQYF.

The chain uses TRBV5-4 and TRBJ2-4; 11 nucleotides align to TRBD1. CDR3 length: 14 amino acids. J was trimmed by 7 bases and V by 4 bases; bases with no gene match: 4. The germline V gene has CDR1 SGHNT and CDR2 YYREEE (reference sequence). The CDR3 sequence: CASSAWDRGNIQYF. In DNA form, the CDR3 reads TGTGCCAGCAGCGCGTGGGACAGGGGGAACATTCAGTACTTC.

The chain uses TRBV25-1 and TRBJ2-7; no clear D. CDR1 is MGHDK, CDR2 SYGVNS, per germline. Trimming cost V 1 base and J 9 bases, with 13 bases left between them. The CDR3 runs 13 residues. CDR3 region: CASSEWVLSGQYF. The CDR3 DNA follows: TGTGCCAGCAGTGAATGGGTACTGTCCGGGCAGTACTTC.

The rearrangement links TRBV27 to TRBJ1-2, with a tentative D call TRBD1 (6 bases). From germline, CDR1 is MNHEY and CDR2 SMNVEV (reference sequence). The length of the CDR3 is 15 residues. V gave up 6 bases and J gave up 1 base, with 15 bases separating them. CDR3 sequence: CASSQRTDINYGYTF. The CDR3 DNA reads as TGTGCCAGCAGCCAACGGACAGATATTAACTATGGCTACACCTTC.

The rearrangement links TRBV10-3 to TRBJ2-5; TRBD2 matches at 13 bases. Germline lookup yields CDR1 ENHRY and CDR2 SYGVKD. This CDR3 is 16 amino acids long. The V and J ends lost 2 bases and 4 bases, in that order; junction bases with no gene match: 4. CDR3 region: CAISEAGLAGRETQYF. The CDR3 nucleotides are TGTGCCATCAGTGAGGCGGGACTAGCGGGAAGAGAGACCCAGTACTTC.

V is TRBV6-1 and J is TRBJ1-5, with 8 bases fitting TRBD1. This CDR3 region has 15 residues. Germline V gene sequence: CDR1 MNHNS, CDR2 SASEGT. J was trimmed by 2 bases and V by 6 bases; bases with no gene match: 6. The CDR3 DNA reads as TGTGCCAGCAGAATCCCGGGACAGGGCAATCAGCCCCAGCATTTT. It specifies CASRIPGQGNQPQHF.

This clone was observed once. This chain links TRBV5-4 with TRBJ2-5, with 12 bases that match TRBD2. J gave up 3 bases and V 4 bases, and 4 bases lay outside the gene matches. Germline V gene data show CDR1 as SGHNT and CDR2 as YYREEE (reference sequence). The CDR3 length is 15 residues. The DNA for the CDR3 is TGTGCCAGCAGCAGACTAGCGGGGGAGAAAGAGACCCAGTACTTC. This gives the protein CASSRLAGEKETQYF.